A selection of T cell receptor beta chains follows, all from one sample in a study of T-cell reconstitution after alpha-beta-depleted transplantation in children. TCRdb analysed the PCR reads with MiXCR anew, one entry per CDR3 protein. The table lists about 410,000 distinct CDR3 sequences, 20% of them singletons. The specimen was PBMCs from the stem cell graft donor, collected from the stem cell graft. The receptors derive from a human donor who donated a stem cell graft to a child with acute myeloid leukemia. The CDR3 runs from the conserved cysteine through the conserved F or W. D genes are given only for firm matches. A row's size may be missing; if present it is once, few, many or a size class.

NA	TRBJ2-1	TRBV28	few	CASSPVTRGYNEQFF	TGTGCCAGCAGTCCCGTGACTAGGGGCTACAATGAGCAGTTCTTC
NA	TRBJ1-4	TRBV2	once	CASLGTDEKLFF	TGTGCCAGCCTAGGGACGGATGAAAAACTGTTTTTT
TRBD1	TRBJ2-7	TRBV28	NA	CASSSGTAPNEQYF	TGTGCCAGCAGTTCCGGGACAGCGCCTAACGAGCAGTACTTC
TRBD1	TRBJ2-2	TRBV7-8	once	CASSLGQGAVTGELFF	TGTGCCAGCAGCTTAGGGCAGGGGGCAGTCACCGGGGAGCTGTTTTTT
NA	TRBJ1-1	TRBV29-1	few	CSATGRMNTEAFF	TGCAGCGCAACAGGGCGCATGAACACTGAAGCTTTCTTT
NA	TRBJ2-2	TRBV3-1	NA	CASSQNPLANTGELFF	TGTGCCAGCAGCCAAAACCCACTGGCGAACACCGGGGAGCTGTTTTTT
TRBD2	TRBJ2-3	TRBV12-3/TRBV12-4	NA	CASCSGRLADTQYF	TGTGCCAGCTGTAGCGGGAGGTTGGCAGATACGCAGTATTTT
TRBD1	TRBJ2-1	TRBV5-1	NA	CASSWSPGQLYNEQFF	TGCGCCAGCAGCTGGTCTCCGGGACAGCTCTACAATGAGCAGTTCTTC
TRBD1	TRBJ1-5	TRBV12-3/TRBV12-4	NA	CANSRGKNQPQHF	TGTGCCAACAGCAGGGGGAAGAATCAGCCCCAGCATTTT
NA	TRBJ1-1	TRBV5-1	NA	CASGTGTRTEAFF	TGCGCCAGCGGAACTGGGACAAGAACTGAAGCTTTCTTT
NA	TRBJ1-4	TRBV3-1	NA	CASSQEFIGPNEKLFF	TGTGCCAGCAGCCAAGAATTCATAGGGCCGAATGAAAAACTGTTTTTT
NA	TRBJ2-7	TRBV3-1	once	CASSHDRLSGEQYF	TGTGCCAGCAGCCACGACAGACTATCTGGCGAGCAGTACTTC
NA	TRBJ2-3	TRBV6-5	few	CASSYGVVRTDTQYF	TGTGCCAGCAGTTACGGGGTTGTGCGCACAGATACGCAGTATTTT
NA	TRBJ2-1	TRBV24-1	NA	CATSDFLGGYNEQFF	TGTGCCACCAGTGATTTCCTGGGCGGATACAATGAGCAGTTCTTC
NA	TRBJ2-7	TRBV12-3/TRBV12-4	NA	CASSTDPYEQYF	TGTGCCAGCAGTACCGACCCCTACGAGCAGTACTTC
TRBD1	TRBJ2-2	TRBV27	NA	CASTFQLDGRGQGRTGELFF	TGTGCCAGCACGTTCCAACTAGACGGCCGGGGACAGGGGAGGACCGGGGAGCTGTTTTTT
NA	TRBJ2-3	TRBV7-9	NA	CASKEGPEDTQYF	TGTGCCAGCAAGGAGGGACCGGAGGATACGCAGTATTTT
NA	TRBJ2-7	TRBV15	NA	CATSRRWETGSHEQYF	TGTGCCACCAGCAGAAGATGGGAAACAGGGTCCCACGAGCAGTACTTC
NA	TRBJ1-5	TRBV6-5	NA	CASSYSVRDNQPQHF	TGTGCCAGCAGTTACTCGGTCAGGGATAATCAGCCCCAGCATTTT
TRBD2	TRBJ2-7	TRBV25-1	many	CASQKGSSGTYEQYF	TGTGCCAGCCAAAAAGGGTCTAGCGGGACCTACGAGCAGTACTTC
NA	TRBJ2-2	TRBV4-2	once	CASSQLRGTVDTGELFF	TGTGCCAGCAGCCAACTGCGGGGGACAGTCGACACCGGGGAGCTGTTTTTT
TRBD2	TRBJ2-7	TRBV7-6	NA	CASSISGVGVEQYF	TGTGCCAGCAGCATTAGCGGGGTCGGAGTCGAGCAGTACTTC
NA	TRBJ2-1	TRBV4-1	NA	CASSIRPGGYNEQFF	TGCGCCAGCAGCATAAGGCCAGGTGGCTACAATGAGCAGTTCTTC
TRBD2	TRBJ2-1	TRBV20-1	many	CSAMGLAGGLEQFF	TGCAGTGCGATGGGACTAGCGGGAGGCCTCGAGCAGTTCTTC
TRBD1	TRBJ2-1	TRBV20-1	few	CSARQGANEQFF	TGCAGTGCCAGACAGGGGGCAAATGAGCAGTTCTTC
TRBD2	TRBJ2-1	TRBV7-9	NA	CASSAGLGAYNEQFF	TGTGCCAGCAGCGCGGGACTAGGCGCCTACAATGAGCAGTTCTTC
NA	TRBJ1-1	TRBV20-1	few	CSGGENTEAFF	TGCAGTGGGGGGGAGAACACTGAAGCTTTCTTT
TRBD1	TRBJ2-7	TRBV4-1	few	CASSQVMVRQGADEQYF	TGCGCCAGCAGCCAAGTAATGGTAAGGCAGGGGGCTGACGAGCAGTACTTC
TRBD2	TRBJ2-7	TRBV7-2	NA	CASSLDLLASGYEQYF	TGTGCCAGCAGCTTGGATTTGTTAGCTAGCGGCTACGAGCAGTACTTC
NA	TRBJ1-5	TRBV12-3/TRBV12-4	few	CASSLWGVSNQPQHF	TGTGCCAGCAGTTTGTGGGGGGTAAGCAATCAGCCCCAGCATTTT
NA	TRBJ2-1	TRBV12-3/TRBV12-4	NA	CASTRRNEQFF	TGTGCCAGCACGCGTAGAAATGAGCAGTTCTTC
NA	TRBJ1-1	TRBV9	NA	CASSVEGIGEAFF	TGTGCCAGCAGCGTAGAGGGGATCGGTGAAGCTTTCTTT
TRBD2	TRBJ2-1	TRBV5-8	NA	CASSLGLAGVREQFF	TGTGCCAGCAGCCTGGGACTAGCGGGAGTGCGTGAGCAGTTCTTC
TRBD2	TRBJ2-1	TRBV4-3	few	CASSRWWVAGGHEQFF	TGCGCCAGCAGCCGATGGTGGGTAGCGGGAGGGCATGAGCAGTTCTTC
NA	TRBJ1-5	TRBV2	NA	CASRTDTERNQPQHF	TGTGCCAGCAGGACTGACACAGAACGCAATCAGCCCCAGCATTTT
NA	TRBJ2-2	TRBV12-3/TRBV12-4	NA	CASSVIPNTGELFF	TGTGCCAGCAGCGTTATCCCGAACACCGGGGAGCTGTTTTTT
TRBD1	TRBJ1-1	TRBV5-5	NA	CASSGGDRVTEAFF	TGTGCCAGCAGCGGCGGGGACAGGGTCACTGAAGCTTTCTTT
NA	TRBJ2-1	TRBV20-1	few	CSARDRGETSYNEQFF	TGCAGTGCTAGAGATCGAGGGGAGACTAGTTACAATGAGCAGTTCTTC
NA	TRBJ2-1	TRBV29-1	few	CSPSRSSGNEQFF	TGCAGCCCCTCTAGGAGTTCAGGCAATGAGCAGTTCTTC
NA	TRBJ2-3	TRBV13	NA	CASSLDRSGTDTQYF	TGTGCCAGCAGCTTAGACAGGTCCGGCACAGATACGCAGTATTTT
TRBD2	TRBJ2-1	TRBV24-1	many	CATSDGSGRVVEQFF	TGTGCCACCAGTGACGGTAGCGGGAGGGTTGTTGAGCAGTTCTTC
NA	TRBJ2-1	TRBV15	many	CATLSGSGSYNEQFF	TGTGCCACCCTTAGCGGCAGCGGGTCCTACAATGAGCAGTTCTTC
NA	TRBJ2-7	TRBV6-5	NA	CASSYYGGRDEQYF	TGTGCCAGCAGTTACTACGGGGGCAGGGATGAGCAGTACTTC
NA	TRBJ2-1	TRBV20-1	few	CSAIQRVWVYNEQFF	TGCAGTGCGATACAGAGAGTCTGGGTCTACAATGAGCAGTTCTTC
TRBD1	TRBJ2-1	TRBV4-3	many	CASSQMGQEGYNEQFF	TGCGCCAGCAGCCAGATGGGACAGGAGGGTTACAATGAGCAGTTCTTC